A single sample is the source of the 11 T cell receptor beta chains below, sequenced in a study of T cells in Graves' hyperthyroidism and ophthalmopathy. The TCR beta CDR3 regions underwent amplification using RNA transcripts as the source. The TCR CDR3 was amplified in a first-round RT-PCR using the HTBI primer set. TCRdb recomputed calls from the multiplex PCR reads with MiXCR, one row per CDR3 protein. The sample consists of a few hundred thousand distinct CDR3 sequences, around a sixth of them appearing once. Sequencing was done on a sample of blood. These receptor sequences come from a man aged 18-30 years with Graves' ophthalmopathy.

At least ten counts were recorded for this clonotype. The CDR3 region has the DNA TGTGCCAGCAGCTCCCGTAGCGGTTCCTACGAGCAGTACTTC. Translating gives CASSSRSGSYEQYF. This chain uses TRBV12-3 or TRBV12-4 with TRBJ2-7; a weak D match, TRBD2 (6 bases). Trimming stripped 6 bases from V and 1 base from J, with 13 bases between. The CDR3 extends over 14 amino acids.

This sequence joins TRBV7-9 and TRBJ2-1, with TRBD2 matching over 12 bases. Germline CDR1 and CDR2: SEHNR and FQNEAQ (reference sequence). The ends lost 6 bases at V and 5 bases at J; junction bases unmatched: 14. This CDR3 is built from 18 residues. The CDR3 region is CASSRDSSGGATHNEQFF. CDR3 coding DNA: TGTGCCAGCAGTCGGGACTCTAGCGGGGGGGCCACACACAATGAGCAGTTCTTC.

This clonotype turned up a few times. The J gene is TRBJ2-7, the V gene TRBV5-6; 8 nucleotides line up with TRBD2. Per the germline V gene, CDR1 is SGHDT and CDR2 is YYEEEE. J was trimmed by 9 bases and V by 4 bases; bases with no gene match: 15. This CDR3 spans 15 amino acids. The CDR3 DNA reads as TGTGCCAGCAGCGCCCCGGGACTAGAGCCGTTCGGGCAGTACTTC. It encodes CASSAPGLEPFGQYF. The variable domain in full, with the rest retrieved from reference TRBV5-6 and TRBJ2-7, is DAGVTQSPTHLIKTRGQQVTLRCSPKSGHDTVSWYQQALGQGPQFIFQYYEEEERQRGNFPDRFSGHQFPNYSSELNVNALLLGDSALYLCASSAPGLEPFGQYFGPGTRLTVT.

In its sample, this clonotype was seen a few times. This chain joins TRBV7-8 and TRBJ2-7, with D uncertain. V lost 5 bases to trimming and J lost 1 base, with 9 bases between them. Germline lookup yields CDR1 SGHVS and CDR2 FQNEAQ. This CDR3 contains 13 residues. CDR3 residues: CASSPPRSYEQYF. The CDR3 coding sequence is TGTGCCAGCAGCCCGCCAAGGTCCTACGAGCAGTACTTC.

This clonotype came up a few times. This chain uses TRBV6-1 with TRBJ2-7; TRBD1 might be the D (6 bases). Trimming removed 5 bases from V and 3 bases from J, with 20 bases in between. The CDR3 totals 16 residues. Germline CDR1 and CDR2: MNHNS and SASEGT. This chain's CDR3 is CASSSRTAELHYEQYF. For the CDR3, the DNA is TGTGCCAGCAGTTCTCGGACAGCTGAACTCCACTACGAGCAGTACTTC.

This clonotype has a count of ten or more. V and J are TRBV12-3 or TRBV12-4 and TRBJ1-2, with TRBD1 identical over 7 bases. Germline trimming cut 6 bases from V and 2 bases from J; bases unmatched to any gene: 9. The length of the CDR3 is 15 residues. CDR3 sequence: CASRSTGKGNYGYTF. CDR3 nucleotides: TGTGCCAGCAGGTCGACAGGGAAGGGGAACTATGGCTACACCTTC.

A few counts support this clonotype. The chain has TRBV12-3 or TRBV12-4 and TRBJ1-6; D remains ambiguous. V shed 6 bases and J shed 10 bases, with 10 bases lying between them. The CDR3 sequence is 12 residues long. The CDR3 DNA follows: TGTGCCAGCAGGCCTCGCCACTCACCCCTCCACTTT. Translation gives CASRPRHSPLHF.

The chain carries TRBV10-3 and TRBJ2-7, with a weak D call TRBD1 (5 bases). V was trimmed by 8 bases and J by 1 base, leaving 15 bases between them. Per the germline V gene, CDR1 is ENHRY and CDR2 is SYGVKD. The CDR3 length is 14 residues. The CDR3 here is CAIGPGSGSYEQYF. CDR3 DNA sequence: TGTGCCATCGGGCCAGGGTCCGGATCCTACGAGCAGTACTTC.

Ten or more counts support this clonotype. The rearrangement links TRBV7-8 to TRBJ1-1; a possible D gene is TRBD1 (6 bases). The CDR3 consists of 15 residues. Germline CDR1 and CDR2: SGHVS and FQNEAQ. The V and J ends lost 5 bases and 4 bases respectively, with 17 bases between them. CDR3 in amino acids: CASSPRTAVGTEAFF. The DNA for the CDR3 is TGTGCCAGCAGCCCCCGGACAGCCGTGGGCACTGAAGCTTTCTTT.

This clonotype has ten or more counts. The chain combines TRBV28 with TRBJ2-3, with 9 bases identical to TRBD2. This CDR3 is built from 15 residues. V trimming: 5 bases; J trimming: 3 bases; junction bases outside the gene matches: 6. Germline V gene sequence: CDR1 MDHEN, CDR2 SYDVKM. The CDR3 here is CASSRTSDLTDTQYF. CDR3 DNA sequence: TGTGCCAGCAGTCGGACTAGCGATTTGACAGATACGCAGTATTTT.

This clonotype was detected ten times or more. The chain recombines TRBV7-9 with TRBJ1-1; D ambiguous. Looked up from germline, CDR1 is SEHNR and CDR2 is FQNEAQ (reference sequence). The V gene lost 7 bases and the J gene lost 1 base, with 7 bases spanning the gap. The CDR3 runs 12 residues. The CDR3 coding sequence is TGTGCCAGCACACACGCGAACACTGAAGCTTTCTTT. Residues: CASTHANTEAFF.